This is a list of T cell receptor beta chains from one sample in a study of cytomegalovirus exposure and HLA in healthy donors. The method was immunoSEQ multiplex PCR; TCRdb's version includes in-frame clones alone and lacks a portion of them. There are roughly 120,000 clones in the sample; about 76% occur only once, and approximately 6.3% lies in the top ten. The sequencing sample was made of PBMCs. These TCRs come from a man aged 40-49 years in good health and CMV-seropositive. CDR3s include the opening cysteine and the closing phenylalanine or tryptophan. D genes are given only for firm matches. Clone size appears in some rows only: once, few, many, or a class for an expanded clone.

TRBJ2-2 | TRBV28 | . | . | TGTGCCAGCAGCGGGAGGAACACCGGGGAGCTGTTTTTT | CASSGRNTGELFF
TRBJ2-7 | TRBV27 | . | . | TGTGCCAGCAGTTTACAGGGTGGGGTGTCCTACGAGCAGTACTTC | CASSLQGGVSYEQYF
TRBJ1-3 | TRBV29-1 | TRBD1 | . | TGCAGCGTTTGGACAGGCGGCTCTGGAAACACCATATATTTT | CSVWTGGSGNTIYF
TRBJ1-4 | TRBV29-1 | TRBD1 | . | TGCAGCGTCAGCATAAGACAGGGTCCTAATGAAAAACTGTTTTTT | CSVSIRQGPNEKLFF
TRBJ1-2 | TRBV19 | TRBD1 | . | TGTGCCAGTAGTGGACAGGGGAGGTATGGCTACACCTTC | CASSGQGRYGYTF
TRBJ1-3 | TRBV18 | . | few | TGTGCCAGCTCACCACTTCCAGGACAGAGCTCTGGAAACACCATATATTTT | CASSPLPGQSSGNTIYF
TRBJ1-6 | TRBV5-1 | . | . | TGCGCCAGCAGCTTGTTAGTCGCCAGGGGAAATTCACCCCTCCACTTT | CASSLLVARGNSPLHF
TRBJ2-3 | TRBV27 | TRBD2 | . | TGTGCCAGCAGTTTTCAAGCGGGGCGGAGGACAGATACGCAGTATTTT | CASSFQAGRRTDTQYF
TRBJ2-3 | TRBV4-1 | . | . | TGCGCCAGCAGCCAAGTCACAGGGCCTGCAACGCAGTATTTT | CASSQVTGPATQYF
TRBJ2-1 | TRBV5-1 | . | . | TGCGCCAGCAGCTTCGGAGATAGAACCTACAATGAGCAGTTCTTC | CASSFGDRTYNEQFF
TRBJ1-3 | TRBV6-5 | . | few | TGTGCCAGCAGAAACAGGCAACTCTCTGGAAACACCATATATTTT | CASRNRQLSGNTIYF
TRBJ2-3 | TRBV30 | . | . | TGTGCCTGGAGTCCCGGACAGATTACAGATACGCAGTATTTT | CAWSPGQITDTQYF
TRBJ1-2 | TRBV30 | TRBD1 | . | TGTGCCTGGGCCAGGGGGCTTGATGGCTACACCTTC | CAWARGLDGYTF
TRBJ1-4 | TRBV6-1 | . | . | TGTGCCAGCAGTTCCGGGTCTAATGAAAAACTGTTTTTT | CASSSGSNEKLFF
TRBJ2-6 | TRBV18 | . | . | TGTGCCAGCTCACCACAGGGAGACTCTGGGGCCAACGTCCTGACTTTC | CASSPQGDSGANVLTF
TRBJ2-2 | TRBV13 | . | . | TGTGCCAGCAGCTTAGGCCCAGACTTAGCGAACACCGGGGAGCTGTTTTTT | CASSLGPDLANTGELFF
TRBJ1-4 | TRBV2 | . | . | TGTGCCAGCAGGGTGGGCCTCTTACATGAAAAACTGTTTTTT | CASRVGLLHEKLFF
TRBJ1-2 | TRBV29-1 | TRBD1 | . | TGCAGCGTGGAATATAGGACAGGACCGATTAACTATGGCTACACCTTC | CSVEYRTGPINYGYTF
TRBJ2-7 | TRBV15 | . | . | TGTGCCACCAGCAGAGATCCCGCAGCCTACGAGCAGTACTTC | CATSRDPAAYEQYF
TRBJ2-6 | TRBV6-6 | TRBD1 | . | TGTGCCAGCACCGGGACAGGGTCCTCTGGGGCCAACGTCCTGACTTTC | CASTGTGSSGANVLTF
TRBJ1-1 | TRBV5-6 | TRBD1 | few | TGTGCCAGCAGTTCGGGACAGGTCCAATTTATCACTGAAGCTTTCTTT | CASSSGQVQFITEAFF
TRBJ2-7 | TRBV7-6 | . | . | TGTGCCAGCAGCACTGACACTTACCCCTACGAGCAGTACTTC | CASSTDTYPYEQYF
TRBJ1-5 | TRBV27 | TRBD1 | . | TGTGCCAGCAGCCCTGAGGGACAGGGTGGTCAGCCCCAGCATTTT | CASSPEGQGGQPQHF
TRBJ2-3 | TRBV28 | . | . | TGTGCCAGCAGTTTAACGGGACTGGGACCTAGCACAGATACGCAGTATTTT | CASSLTGLGPSTDTQYF
TRBJ1-2 | TRBV5-4 | TRBD1 | once | TGTGCCAGCAGAGCCGGGACAGGGGGCGATGGCTACACCTTC | CASRAGTGGDGYTF
TRBJ1-3 | TRBV5-8 | TRBD1 | . | TGTGCCAGCAGCTGGGGACAGTCTGGAAACACCATATATTTT | CASSWGQSGNTIYF
TRBJ2-5 | TRBV14 | . | . | TGTGCCAGCAGCCAACAGATCCAAGAGACCCAGTACTTC | CASSQQIQETQYF
TRBJ1-2 | TRBV27 | TRBD1 | . | TGTGCCAGCAGTTTGGGACAGTTCAGCTATGGCTACACCTTC | CASSLGQFSYGYTF
TRBJ2-2 | TRBV18 | . | . | TGTGCCAGCTCACCAGAGGGACTTCGGACCGGGGAGCTGTTTTTT | CASSPEGLRTGELFF
TRBJ2-2 | TRBV6-4 | TRBD1 | . | TGTGCCAGCAGTGCTTTACAGGGGCTGGAGACCGGGGAGCTGTTTTTT | CASSALQGLETGELFF
TRBJ2-3 | TRBV5-5 | TRBD2 | . | TGTGCCAGCAGCGCGACTAGCGGGAGGTGGGATACGCAGTATTTT | CASSATSGRWDTQYF
TRBJ2-1 | TRBV7-9 | TRBD2 | once | TGTGCCAGCAGCTTAATCCTAGCGGGACGCAATGAGCAGTTCTTC | CASSLILAGRNEQFF
TRBJ2-3 | TRBV27 | . | . | TGTGCCAGCAGTTTGAGGCAGGGTGCCATCCCTAGCACAGATACGCAGTATTTT | CASSLRQGAIPSTDTQYF
TRBJ1-2 | TRBV28 | TRBD1 | . | TGTGCCAGCATCGCAACCGGGACAGGGGGAAAGAACTATGGCTACACCTTC | CASIATGTGGKNYGYTF
TRBJ2-5 | TRBV6-6 | . | . | TGTGCCAGCAGTTACTCGAACAGCTTAGAGACCCAGTACTTC | CASSYSNSLETQYF
TRBJ2-5 | TRBV2 | TRBD2 | . | TGTGCCAGCAAGACTAGCGGGGGGTTTGGGGCCCAGTACTTC | CASKTSGGFGAQYF
TRBJ1-2 | TRBV7-6 | . | once | TGTGCCAGCAGCTTATCAAGGAGTTCTAACTATGGCTACACCTTC | CASSLSRSSNYGYTF
TRBJ2-1 | TRBV5-6 | TRBD2 | . | TGTGCCAGCAGCCAAGCGGGGGGAAATCCCAATGAGCAGTTCTTC | CASSQAGGNPNEQFF
TRBJ1-5 | TRBV5-1 | TRBD1 | . | TGCGCCAGCAGCTGGGGGACAGGGGGCCAGCCCCAGCATTTT | CASSWGTGGQPQHF
TRBJ1-5 | TRBV7-2 | . | . | TGTGCCAGCAGCCTCGACAGCTCGAACAATCAGCCCCAGCATTTT | CASSLDSSNNQPQHF
TRBJ2-7 | TRBV11-2 | . | . | TGTGCCAGCAGCTTGAATCAGGGCTCGGTCTACGAGCAGTACTTC | CASSLNQGSVYEQYF
TRBJ2-7 | TRBV10-2 | TRBD2 | . | TGCGCCAGCAGTGAGTCTAGCGGGAGTTACGAGCAGTACTTC | CASSESSGSYEQYF
TRBJ1-1 | TRBV27 | . | . | TGTGCCAGCAGTTTATGGGGGGACGTGAACACTGAAGCTTTCTTT | CASSLWGDVNTEAFF
TRBJ2-7 | TRBV5-8 | TRBD2 | few | TGTGCCAGCAGCTGGGTCTTAGCGGGAGGGCCCCACGAGCAGTACTTC | CASSWVLAGGPHEQYF
TRBJ1-2 | TRBV4-1 | TRBD1 | . | TGCGCCAGCAGCCAACCGGGGGACAGAATCTATGGCTACACCTTC | CASSQPGDRIYGYTF
TRBJ1-6 | TRBV18 | TRBD1 | . | TGTGCCAGCTCACCGGGACAGGGACTTTCACCCCTCCACTTT | CASSPGQGLSPLHF
TRBJ1-5 | TRBV29-1 | . | . | TGCAGCGTCTCCTCGCACGGGCAGCCCCAGCATTTT | CSVSSHGQPQHF
TRBJ1-1 | TRBV6-5 | . | . | TGTGCCAGCAGTTTAACCGAGGACAGTGAAGCTTTCTTT | CASSLTEDSEAFF
TRBJ1-2 | TRBV7-9 | . | . | TGTGCCAGCAGCTCCCTAAGTCATGGCTACACCTTC | CASSSLSHGYTF
TRBJ2-5 | TRBV25-1 | . | . | TGTGCCAGCAGTGAATTTGTGTTAGTATGGGAGACCCAGTACTTC | CASSEFVLVWETQYF
TRBJ1-3 | TRBV9 | . | . | TGTGCCAGCAGCGTAGAAATCGGACGGGGTGGAAACACCATATATTTT | CASSVEIGRGGNTIYF
TRBJ2-7 | TRBV30 | . | . | TGTGCCTGGGGACTCAACTCCTACGAGCAGTACTTC | CAWGLNSYEQYF
TRBJ1-2 | TRBV5-5 | . | few | TGTGCCAGCAGCTTTAGACAGGCCCTCTTCTATGGCTACACCTTC | CASSFRQALFYGYTF
TRBJ2-1 | TRBV10-3 | TRBD1 | . | TGTGCCATTGGGACAGGGGACAATGAGCAGTTCTTC | CAIGTGDNEQFF
TRBJ2-7 | TRBV5-1 | . | few | TGCGCCAGCAGCCCCTCCACTAGCTCCGAGCAGTACTTC | CASSPSTSSEQYF